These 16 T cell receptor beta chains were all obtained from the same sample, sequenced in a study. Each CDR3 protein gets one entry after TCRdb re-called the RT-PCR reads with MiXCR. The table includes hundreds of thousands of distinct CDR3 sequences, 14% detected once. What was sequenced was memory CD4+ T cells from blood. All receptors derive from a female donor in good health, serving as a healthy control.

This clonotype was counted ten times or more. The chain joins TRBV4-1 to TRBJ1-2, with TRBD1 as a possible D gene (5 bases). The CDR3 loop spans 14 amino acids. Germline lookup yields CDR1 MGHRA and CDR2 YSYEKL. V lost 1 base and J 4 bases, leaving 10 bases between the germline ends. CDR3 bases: TGCGCCAGCAGCCAAGGAGGGGTGGCCTATGGCTACACCTTC. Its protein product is CASSQGGVAYGYTF.

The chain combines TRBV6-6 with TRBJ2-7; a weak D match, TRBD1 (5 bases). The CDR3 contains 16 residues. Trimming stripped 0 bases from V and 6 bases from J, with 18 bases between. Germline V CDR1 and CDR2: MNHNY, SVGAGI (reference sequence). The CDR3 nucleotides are TGTGCCAGCAGTTACTCGATCCGGCGACAGCTCGGCGAGCAGTACTTC. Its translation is CASSYSIRRQLGEQYF.

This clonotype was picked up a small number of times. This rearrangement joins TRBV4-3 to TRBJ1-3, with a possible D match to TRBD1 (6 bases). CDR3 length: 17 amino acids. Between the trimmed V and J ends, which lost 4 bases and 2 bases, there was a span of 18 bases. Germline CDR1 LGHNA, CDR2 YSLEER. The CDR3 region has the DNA TGCGCCAGCAGCCGAGTTTTCTTCAGGGGAGCTGGAAACACCATATATTTT. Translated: CASSRVFFRGAGNTIYF.

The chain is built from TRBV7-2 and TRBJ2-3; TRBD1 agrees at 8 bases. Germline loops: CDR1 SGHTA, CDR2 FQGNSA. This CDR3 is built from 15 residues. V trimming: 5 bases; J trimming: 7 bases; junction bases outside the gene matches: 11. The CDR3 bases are TGTGCCAGCAGCACCGGGACAGGAGGCTCAAATACGCAGTATTTT. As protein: CASSTGTGGSNTQYF.

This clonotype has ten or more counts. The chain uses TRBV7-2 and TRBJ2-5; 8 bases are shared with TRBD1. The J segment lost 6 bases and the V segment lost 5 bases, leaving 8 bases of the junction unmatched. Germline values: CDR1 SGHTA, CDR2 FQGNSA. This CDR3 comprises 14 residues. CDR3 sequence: CASSLGQGRQTQYF. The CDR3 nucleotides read TGTGCCAGCAGCCTAGGACAGGGTCGGCAGACCCAGTACTTC.

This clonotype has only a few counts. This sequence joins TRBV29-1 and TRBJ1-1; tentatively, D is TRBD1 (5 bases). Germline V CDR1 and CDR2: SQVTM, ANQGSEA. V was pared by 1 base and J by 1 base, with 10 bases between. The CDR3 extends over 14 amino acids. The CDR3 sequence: CSVEVGQRNTEAFF. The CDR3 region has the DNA TGCAGCGTTGAAGTGGGGCAGAGGAACACTGAAGCTTTCTTT.

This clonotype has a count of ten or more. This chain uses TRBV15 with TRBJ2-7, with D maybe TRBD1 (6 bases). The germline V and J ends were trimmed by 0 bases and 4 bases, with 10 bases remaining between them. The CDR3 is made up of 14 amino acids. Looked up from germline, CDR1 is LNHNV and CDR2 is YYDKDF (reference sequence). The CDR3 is CATSRDRGQYEQYF. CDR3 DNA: TGTGCCACCAGCAGAGATCGTGGACAGTACGAGCAGTACTTC.

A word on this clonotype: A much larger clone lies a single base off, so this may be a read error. CDR3 in DNA: TGTGCCAGCAGCTCGGGACAGGGGGTAGGTCAGCCCCAGCATTTT. Its protein product is CASSSGQGVGQPQHF. The genes are TRBV7-2 and TRBJ1-5, with TRBD1 matching over 11 bases. With V trimmed by 4 bases and J by 6 bases, 5 bases remained unmatched. CDR1 is SGHTA and CDR2 is FQGNSA in the germline V gene. This CDR3 has 15 amino acids.

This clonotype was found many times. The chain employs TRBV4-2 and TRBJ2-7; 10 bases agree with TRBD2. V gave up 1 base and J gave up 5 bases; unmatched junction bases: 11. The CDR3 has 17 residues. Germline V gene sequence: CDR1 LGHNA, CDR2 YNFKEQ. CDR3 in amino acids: CASSQVVTRLAGDEQYF. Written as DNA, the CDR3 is TGTGCCAGCAGCCAAGTGGTAACGCGCCTAGCGGGAGACGAGCAGTACTTC.

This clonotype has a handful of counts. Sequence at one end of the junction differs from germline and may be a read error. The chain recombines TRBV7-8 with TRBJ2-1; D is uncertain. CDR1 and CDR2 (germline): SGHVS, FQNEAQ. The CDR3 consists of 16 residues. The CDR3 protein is CASSNLVAITYNEQLF. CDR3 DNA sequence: TGTGCCAGCAGCAACCTGGTGGCGATAACCTACAATGAGCAGCTCTTC.

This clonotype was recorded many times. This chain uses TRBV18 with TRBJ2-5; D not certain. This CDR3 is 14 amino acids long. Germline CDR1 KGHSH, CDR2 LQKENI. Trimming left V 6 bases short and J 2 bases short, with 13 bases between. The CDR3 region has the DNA TGTGCCAGCTCCCCTCTGTCTGGGCAAGAGACCCAGTACTTC. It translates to CASSPLSGQETQYF.

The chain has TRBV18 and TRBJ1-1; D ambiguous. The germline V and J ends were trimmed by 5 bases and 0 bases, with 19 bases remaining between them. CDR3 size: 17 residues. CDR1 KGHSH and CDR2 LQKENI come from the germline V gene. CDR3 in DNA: TGTGCCAGCTCAGCATACCCAACTACACGTATGAACACTGAAGCTTTCTTT. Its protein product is CASSAYPTTRMNTEAFF.

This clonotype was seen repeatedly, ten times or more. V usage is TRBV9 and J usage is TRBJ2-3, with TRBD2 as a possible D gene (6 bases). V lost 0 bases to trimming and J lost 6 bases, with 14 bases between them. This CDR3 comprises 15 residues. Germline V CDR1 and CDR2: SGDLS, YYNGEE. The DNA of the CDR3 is TGTGCCAGCAGCGTAGACCCAGCGGGTACGGATACGCAGTATTTT. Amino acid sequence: CASSVDPAGTDTQYF.

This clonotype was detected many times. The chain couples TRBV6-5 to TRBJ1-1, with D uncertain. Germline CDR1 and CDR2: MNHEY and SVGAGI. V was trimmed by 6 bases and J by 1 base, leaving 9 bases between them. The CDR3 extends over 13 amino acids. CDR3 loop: CASSPNANTEAFF. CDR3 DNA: TGTGCCAGCAGCCCTAACGCGAACACTGAAGCTTTCTTT.

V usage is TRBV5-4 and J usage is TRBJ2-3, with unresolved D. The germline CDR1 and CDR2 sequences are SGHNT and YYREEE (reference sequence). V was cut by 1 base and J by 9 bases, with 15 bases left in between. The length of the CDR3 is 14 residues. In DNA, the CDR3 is TGTGCCAGCAGCTTGAGGCTCGATCTGAGGACGCAGTATTTT. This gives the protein CASSLRLDLRTQYF.

CDR3 sequence (DNA): TGTGCCAGCCTTGGGGGGGGGACCGGCCTCTGGGAGCAGTACTTC. Protein sequence: CASLGGGTGLWEQYF. J is TRBJ2-7 and V is TRBV28; 7 bases align to TRBD2. The CDR3 is 15 amino acids. Germline V CDR1 and CDR2: MDHEN, SYDVKM. J lost 7 bases, V lost 8 bases, and 17 bases had no gene match.